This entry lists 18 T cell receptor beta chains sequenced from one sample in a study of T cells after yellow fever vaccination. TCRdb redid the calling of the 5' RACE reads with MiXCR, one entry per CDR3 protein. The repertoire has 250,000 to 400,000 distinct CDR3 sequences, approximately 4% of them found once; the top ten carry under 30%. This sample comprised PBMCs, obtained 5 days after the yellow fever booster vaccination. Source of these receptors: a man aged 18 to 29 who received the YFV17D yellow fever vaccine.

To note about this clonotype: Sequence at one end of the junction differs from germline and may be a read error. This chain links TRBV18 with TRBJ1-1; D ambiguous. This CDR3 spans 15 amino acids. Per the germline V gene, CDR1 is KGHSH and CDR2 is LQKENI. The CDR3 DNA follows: TGTGCCAGCTCACCAGGGGTCGGGATGAACACTGAAGCTCTCTTT. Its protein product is CASSPGVGMNTEALF.

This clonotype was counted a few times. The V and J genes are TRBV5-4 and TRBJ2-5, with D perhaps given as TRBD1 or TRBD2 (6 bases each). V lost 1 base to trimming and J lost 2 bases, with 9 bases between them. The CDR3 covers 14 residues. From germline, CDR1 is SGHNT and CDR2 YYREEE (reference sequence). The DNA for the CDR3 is TGTGCCAGCAGCTTGTGGGGGGCTCAAGAGACCCAGTACTTC. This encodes CASSLWGAQETQYF.

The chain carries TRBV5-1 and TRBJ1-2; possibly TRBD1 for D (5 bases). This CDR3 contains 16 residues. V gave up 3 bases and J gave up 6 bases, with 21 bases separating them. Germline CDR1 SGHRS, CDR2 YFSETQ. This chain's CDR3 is CASSSREGNSRDGYTF. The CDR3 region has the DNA TGCGCCAGCAGCTCCCGCGAGGGGAATAGTCGAGATGGCTACACCTTC. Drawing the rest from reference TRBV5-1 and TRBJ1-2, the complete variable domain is KAGVTQTPRYLIKTRGQQVTLSCSPISGHRSVSWYQQTPGQGLQFLFEYFSETQRNKGNFPGRFSGRQFSNSRSEMNVSTLELGDSALYLCASSSREGNSRDGYTFGSGTRLTVV.

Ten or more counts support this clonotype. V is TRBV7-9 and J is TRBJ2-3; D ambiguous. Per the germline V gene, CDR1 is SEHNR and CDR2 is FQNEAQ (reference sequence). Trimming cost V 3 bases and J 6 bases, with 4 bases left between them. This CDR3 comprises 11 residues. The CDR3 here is CASSFADTQYF. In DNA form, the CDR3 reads TGTGCCAGCAGCTTCGCGGATACGCAGTATTTT.

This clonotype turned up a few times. CDR3 nucleotides: TGTGCCAGCAGCCCAACGGGACTCGTGTCAGACGAGCAGTACTTC. Translated, it gives CASSPTGLVSDEQYF. The genes are TRBV7-6 and TRBJ2-7, with D perhaps matching TRBD2 (6 bases). V was trimmed by 5 bases and J by 5 bases, leaving 19 bases between them. This CDR3 has 15 residues. Germline V CDR1 and CDR2: SGHVS, FNYEAQ.

The CDR3 nucleotides read TGCAGTGCTAGAGATGGGGGGGATAACTATGGCTACACCTTC. It yields the protein CSARDGGDNYGYTF. The rearrangement links TRBV20-1 to TRBJ1-2, with a weak D call TRBD1 (5 bases). CDR1 and CDR2 (germline): DFQATT, SNEGSKA (reference sequence). Trimming left V 0 bases short and J 1 base short, with 9 bases between. The CDR3 consists of 14 residues.

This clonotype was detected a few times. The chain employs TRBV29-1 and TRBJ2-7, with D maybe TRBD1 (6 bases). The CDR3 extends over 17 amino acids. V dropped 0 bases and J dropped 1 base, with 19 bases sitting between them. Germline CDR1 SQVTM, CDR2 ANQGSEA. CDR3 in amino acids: CSVEELDGQGSSYEQYF. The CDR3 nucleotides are TGCAGCGTTGAAGAGTTGGACGGGCAGGGGTCTTCCTACGAGCAGTACTTC.

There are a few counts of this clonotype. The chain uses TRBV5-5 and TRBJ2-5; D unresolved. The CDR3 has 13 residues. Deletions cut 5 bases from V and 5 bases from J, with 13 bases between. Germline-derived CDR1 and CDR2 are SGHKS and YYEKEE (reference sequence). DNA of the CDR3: TGTGCCAGCAGTTACCCTCGGCGGGAGACCCAGTACTTC. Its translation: CASSYPRRETQYF.

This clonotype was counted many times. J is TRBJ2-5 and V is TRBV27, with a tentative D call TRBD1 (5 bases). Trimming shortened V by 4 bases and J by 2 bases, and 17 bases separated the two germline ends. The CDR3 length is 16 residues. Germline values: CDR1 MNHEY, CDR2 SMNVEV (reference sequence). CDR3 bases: TGTGCCAGCAGTTCCGTAGCAGACAGCGATCAAGAGACCCAGTACTTC. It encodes CASSSVADSDQETQYF.

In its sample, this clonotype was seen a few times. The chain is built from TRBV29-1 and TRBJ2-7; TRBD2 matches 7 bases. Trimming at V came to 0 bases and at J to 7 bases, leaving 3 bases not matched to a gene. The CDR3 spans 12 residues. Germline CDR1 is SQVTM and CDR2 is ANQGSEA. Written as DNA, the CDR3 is TGCAGCGTTGAAGATCAAGCGGGGGAGCAGTACTTC. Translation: CSVEDQAGEQYF.

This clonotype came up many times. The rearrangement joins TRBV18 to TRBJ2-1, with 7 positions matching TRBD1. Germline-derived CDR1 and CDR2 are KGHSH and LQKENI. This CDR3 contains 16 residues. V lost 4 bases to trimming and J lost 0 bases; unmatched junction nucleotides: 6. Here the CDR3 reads CASSRGTASSYNEQFF. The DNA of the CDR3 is TGTGCCAGCTCACGGGGGACAGCCAGCTCCTACAATGAGCAGTTCTTC. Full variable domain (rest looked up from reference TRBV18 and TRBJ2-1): NAGVMQNPRHLVRRRGQEARLRCSPMKGHSHVYWYRQLPEEGLKFMVYLQKENIIDESGMPKERFSAEFPKEGPSILRIQQVVRGDSAAYFCASSRGTASSYNEQFFGPGTRLTVL.

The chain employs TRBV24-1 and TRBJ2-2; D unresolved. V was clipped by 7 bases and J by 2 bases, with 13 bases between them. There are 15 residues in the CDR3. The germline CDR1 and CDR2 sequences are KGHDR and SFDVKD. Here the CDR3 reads CATSRGEDNTGELFF. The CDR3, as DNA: TGTGCCACCAGCCGAGGAGAGGATAACACCGGGGAGCTGTTTTTT.

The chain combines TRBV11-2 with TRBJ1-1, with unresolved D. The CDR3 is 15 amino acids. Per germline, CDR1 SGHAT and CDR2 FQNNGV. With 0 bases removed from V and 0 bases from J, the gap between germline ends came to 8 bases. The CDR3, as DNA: TGTGCCAGCAGCTTAGATAGCAGACTGAACACTGAAGCTTTCTTT. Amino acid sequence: CASSLDSRLNTEAFF. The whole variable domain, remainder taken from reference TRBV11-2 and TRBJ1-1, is EAGVAQSPRYKIIEKRQSVAFWCNPISGHATLYWYQQILGQGPKLLIQFQNNGVVDDSQLPKDRFSAERLKGVDSTLKIQPAKLEDSAVYLCASSLDSRLNTEAFFGQGTRLTVV.

The CDR3, as DNA: TGTGCCAGCAGCTCCCTCGTGGGGCGGGAGCAGTTCTTC. Its protein product is CASSSLVGREQFF. This chain uses TRBV3-1 with TRBJ2-1, with D perhaps TRBD1 (5 bases). The V end was cut by 5 bases, the J end by 10 bases, with 15 bases between. Per the germline V gene, CDR1 is LGHDT and CDR2 is YNNKEL (reference sequence). The CDR3 has 13 amino acids.

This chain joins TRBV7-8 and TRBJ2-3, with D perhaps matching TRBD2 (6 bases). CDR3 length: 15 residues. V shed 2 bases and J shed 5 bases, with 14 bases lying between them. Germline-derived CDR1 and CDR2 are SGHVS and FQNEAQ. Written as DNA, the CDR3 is TGTGCCAGCAGCTTAAGGAGGGCCGGGGGAGATACGCAGTATTTT. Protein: CASSLRRAGGDTQYF.

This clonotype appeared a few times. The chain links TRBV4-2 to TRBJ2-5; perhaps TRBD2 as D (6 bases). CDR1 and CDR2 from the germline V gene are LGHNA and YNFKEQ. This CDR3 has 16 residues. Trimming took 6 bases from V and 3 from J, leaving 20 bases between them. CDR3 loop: CASRSRVGGEEETQYF. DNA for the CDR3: TGTGCCAGCAGGAGCAGGGTGGGCGGGGAAGAAGAGACCCAGTACTTC.

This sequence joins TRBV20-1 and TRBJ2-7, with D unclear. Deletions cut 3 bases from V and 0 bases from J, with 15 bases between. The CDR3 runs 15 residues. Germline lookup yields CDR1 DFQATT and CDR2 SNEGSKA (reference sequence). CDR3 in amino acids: CSASGSDLPSYEQYF. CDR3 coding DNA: TGCAGTGCTAGTGGCTCGGACCTGCCCTCCTACGAGCAGTACTTC.

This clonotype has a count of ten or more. The CDR3 loop reads CASSSDTGGYGYTF. The CDR3 DNA reads TGCGCCAGCAGCTCAGATACAGGGGGCTATGGCTACACCTTC. The V call is TRBV5-1, the J call TRBJ1-2, with TRBD1 identical over 8 bases. CDR3 length equals 14 residues. Germline values: CDR1 SGHRS, CDR2 YFSETQ. Trimming removed 3 bases from V and 4 bases from J; junction bases left unmatched: 5.